This T cell receptor beta chain was observed in a study of molecular identifiers for immune sequencing clone quantification. V lost 5 bases and J lost 7; bases outside the gene matches: 7. The V gene's germline CDR1 is MNHEY and CDR2 SMNVEV (reference sequence). The CDR3 loop spans 14 amino acids. TCRdb re-derived calls from the PCR reads in MiXCR, one entry per CDR3 protein. The sample shows 250,000 to 350,000 distinct CDR3 sequences, around 21% of them seen only once. This clonotype showed up many times. This chain connects TRBV27 to TRBJ1-4; 7 bases line up with TRBD1. Material: naive CD8+ T cells from blood, with Jurkat cell RNA spiked in. Stated subset: FACS-sorted CD8+CD4-CCR7+CD45RA+ naive T cells. This sequence was found in a human donor in good health. Some libraries in this study had Jurkat cell RNA spiked in. The DNA for the CDR3 is TGTGCCAGCAGTCCGGAGGGACAGTTTGAAAAACTGTTTTTT. Encoded protein: CASSPEGQFEKLFF.